Listed here are 17 T cell receptor beta chains from one sample, sequenced in a study of shared clonotypes between healthy human individuals. The data were produced by immunoSEQ multiplex PCR, yet TCRdb's version contains in-frame clones alone and is incomplete. The sample has approximately 720,000 clones, 90% to 95% seen once. Cells designated naive CD8 were CD45RO-negative and were positively selected for CCR7, with terminally differentiated effector memory CD45RA+ cells excluded. Sequenced: naive CD8+ T cells sorted from blood. The receptors were gathered from a young man in good health.

CDR3 nucleotide sequence: TGCGCCAGCAGCTTGGAGGTATCAGGGAGGACCGGGGAGCTGTTTTTT. Protein: CASSLEVSGRTGELFF. The chain employs TRBV5-1 and TRBJ2-2, with D possibly TRBD2 on 6 matching bases. The CDR3 contains 16 residues. Deletions cut 0 bases from V and 5 bases from J, with 14 bases between. Germline V gene data show CDR1 as SGHRS and CDR2 as YFSETQ.

V gene TRBV4-1 combines with J gene TRBJ1-4; D not certain. This CDR3 is 15 amino acids long. The V gene's germline CDR1 is MGHRA and CDR2 YSYEKL. Trimming removed 2 bases at V and 1 base at J, with 8 bases between. The CDR3 nucleotides read TGCGCCAGCAGCCAAATCCCGGGAACTAATGAAAAACTGTTTTTT. Protein sequence: CASSQIPGTNEKLFF.

The chain uses TRBV10-1 and TRBJ1-1; the match to TRBD1 covers 7 bases. Trimming took 5 bases from V and 0 from J; bases not matched to a gene: 9. The germline CDR1 and CDR2 sequences are WNHNN and SYGVQD (reference sequence). The CDR3 runs to 16 residues. CDR3 protein: CASSNRDSELNTEAFF. For the CDR3, the DNA is TGCGCCAGCAGTAATCGGGACAGCGAATTGAACACTGAAGCTTTCTTT.

The chain has TRBV9 and TRBJ1-1; no definite D call. Germline CDR1 SGDLS, CDR2 YYNGEE. The CDR3 has 14 residues. Trimming took off 4 bases at V and 1 base at J, with 11 bases between the two ends. This chain's CDR3 is CASSPSNANTEAFF. The CDR3 region has the DNA TGTGCCAGCAGCCCCTCGAATGCGAACACTGAAGCTTTCTTT.

This clone was seen only once. The rearrangement joins TRBV29-1 to TRBJ2-3; TRBD2 matches 15 bases. CDR3 length: 17 amino acids. The V segment lost 0 bases and the J segment 6 bases; nucleotides outside the gene matches: 7. Germline V lookup: CDR1 SQVTM, CDR2 ANQGSEA. The CDR3 protein is CSVEDNHGTSGRDTQYF. The DNA for the CDR3 is TGCAGCGTTGAAGATAACCATGGGACTAGCGGGAGGGATACGCAGTATTTT.

This clone has just one count. The chain carries TRBV5-6 and TRBJ1-1; weak D call: TRBD1 (5 bases). Trimming left V 2 bases short and J 4 bases short, with 9 bases between. This CDR3 is 13 amino acids long. The germline gives CDR1 SGHDT, CDR2 YYEEEE. The CDR3: CASSLGRATEAFF. The CDR3 nucleotides are TGTGCCAGCAGCTTAGGCAGGGCCACTGAAGCTTTCTTT.

In the case of this clone: This sample includes further DNA sequences coding for the same CDR3. The chain joins TRBV27 to TRBJ2-1; TRBD2 agrees at 9 bases. The CDR3 contains 14 residues. The germline gives CDR1 MNHEY, CDR2 SMNVEV (reference sequence). J gave up 4 bases and V 6 bases, and 4 bases lay outside the gene matches. CDR3 loop: CASSPSGTYNEQFF. CDR3 coding DNA: TGTGCCAGCAGCCCTAGCGGGACGTACAATGAGCAGTTCTTC.

This chain links TRBV11-2 with TRBJ2-1; 9 nucleotides match TRBD2. Unmatched junction bases numbered 17, after V lost 0 bases and J lost 5 bases. This CDR3 is 20 amino acids long. Germline CDR1 reads SGHAT; CDR2 reads FQNNGV. CDR3 nucleotides: TGTGCCAGCAGCTTAGATCCGCCAGCGGGAGGTTCATCTTGGCACAATGAGCAGTTCTTC. As protein: CASSLDPPAGGSSWHNEQFF. Drawing the rest from reference TRBV11-2 and TRBJ2-1, the complete variable domain is EAGVAQSPRYKIIEKRQSVAFWCNPISGHATLYWYQQILGQGPKLLIQFQNNGVVDDSQLPKDRFSAERLKGVDSTLKIQPAKLEDSAVYLCASSLDPPAGGSSWHNEQFFGPGTRLTVL.

The J gene is TRBJ2-5, the V gene TRBV9, with 7 bases that match TRBD1. Losses at the gene ends were 2 bases for V and 2 bases for J; bases not matched to a gene: 12. The length of the CDR3 is 17 residues. Per germline, CDR1 SGDLS and CDR2 YYNGEE. The CDR3 loop reads CASSVFSGTEEQETQYF. DNA of the CDR3: TGTGCCAGCAGCGTTTTTTCCGGGACAGAGGAACAAGAGACCCAGTACTTC.

This clone appeared once. J is TRBJ2-2 and V is TRBV28, with D uncertain. Trimming took 5 bases from V and 2 from J, leaving 3 bases between them. The CDR3 sequence is 12 residues long. Germline V lookup: CDR1 MDHEN, CDR2 SYDVKM. CDR3 in DNA: TGTGCCAGCAGTATAAACACCGGGGAGCTGTTTTTT. Translating gives CASSINTGELFF.

This clone is a singleton in its sample. The chain is built from TRBV21-1 and TRBJ2-7. TRBV21-1 is a known pseudogene. This CDR3 is 15 amino acids long. CDR3 bases: TGTGCCAGCAGCAAAGAGAAGGGAACAATCTACGAGCAGTACTTC. It translates to CASSKEKGTIYEQYF.

For the CDR3, the DNA is TGCAGCGTTGATGGTATTCGGGGAGACAATGAGCAGTTCTTC. Translating it yields CSVDGIRGDNEQFF. The chain has TRBV29-1 and TRBJ2-1, with a possible D match to TRBD2 (5 bases). CDR1 is SQVTM and CDR2 is ANQGSEA in the germline V gene. V was shortened by 3 bases and J by 5 bases, with 14 bases between the two germline ends. The CDR3 loop spans 14 amino acids.

The chain recombines TRBV30 with TRBJ2-7; possibly TRBD1 for D (6 bases). Germline V gives CDR1 GTSNPN, CDR2 SVGIG (reference sequence). The CDR3 totals 12 residues. The V gene lost 5 bases and the J gene lost 2 bases, with 10 bases spanning the gap. CDR3 protein: CAWEDRTYEQYF. DNA for the CDR3: TGTGCCTGGGAGGACAGAACCTACGAGCAGTACTTC.

The genes are TRBV14 and TRBJ2-7, with D perhaps TRBD2 (5 bases). Germline CDR1 SGHDN, CDR2 FVKESK. Trimming took off 10 bases at V and 4 bases at J, with 14 bases between the two ends. The CDR3 consists of 12 residues. CDR3 nucleotides: TGTGCCACGGCACATTCGGGATACGAGCAGTACTTC. This sequence encodes CATAHSGYEQYF.

This clone was observed many times. The chain has TRBV5-5 and TRBJ2-7; 8 positions match TRBD1. Germline lookup yields CDR1 SGHKS and CDR2 YYEKEE (reference sequence). This CDR3 has 16 amino acids. V lost 0 bases to trimming and J lost 7 bases; unmatched junction nucleotides: 12. CDR3 sequence: CASSLASGTGVFEQYF. CDR3 nucleotides: TGTGCCAGCAGCTTGGCCTCGGGGACAGGAGTCTTTGAGCAGTACTTC.

This clone was recorded only once. The chain recombines TRBV19 with TRBJ2-7; D possibly uses TRBD1 or TRBD2 (5 bases each). The germline V gene encodes CDR1 LNHDA and CDR2 SQIVND (reference sequence). Trimming cost V 8 bases and J 2 bases, with 13 bases left between them. The CDR3 totals 13 residues. CDR3 in DNA: TGTGCCAGTCTCGGGACGGAAACCTACGAGCAGTACTTC. This codes for CASLGTETYEQYF.

V usage is TRBV5-1 and J usage is TRBJ1-3; 8 bases agree with TRBD1. With 5 bases clipped from V and 4 bases from J, the junction kept 8 bases outside the gene matches. CDR1 SGHRS and CDR2 YFSETQ come from the germline V gene. The CDR3 totals 15 residues. DNA of the CDR3: TGCGCCAGCAGTCATGGACAGGGTCCCGGAAACACCATATATTTT. Amino acids: CASSHGQGPGNTIYF.